This TCR beta chain comes out of a study of T cell responses to AZD1222 COVID-19 vaccine (dated by TCRdb to the early 2020s). A note on the overall study: TCR sequencing covered fewer than 250 trial participants: 200 to 220 given two doses of AZD1222 and 26 given two doses of MenACWY control vaccine. Trial participants were enrolled by age into 18-55, 56-69 and 70-plus year subgroups, with roughly 160, 29 and 62 TCR-sequenced participants respectively.

Paper-wide results and their limitations: Conclusions about previously exposed vaccinees are limited, since just six AZD1222 recipients were seropositive for SARS-CoV-2 at baseline. CD4 TCRs associated with the vaccine covered the entire spike protein, and the dominant responses were in regions 160-218 and 743-854. No day 14 peak-response samples were available, so repertoires were characterized only after the peak T cell response. Nearly half of unique spike-specific TCRs reportedly recognized epitopes outside regions mutated in the B.1.351 and B.1.1.7 variants. After two AZD1222 doses, both the breadth and the depth of spike-specific TCRs were significantly higher than at day 0 and than in MenACWY recipients. Most participants were white British and females outnumbered males, and the authors suggested that clonal diversity may have been underestimated. The 56-69-year group was small, and its depth increase did not reach significance, likely because of low power.

The label giving this sample's time point can be read as: about 28 days (+/-7) after the second vaccine dose. AZD1222 recipients with second doses at about 4 weeks or about 12 weeks were pooled, because spike-specific TCR depth and breadth did not differ between schedules. Samples from vaccinated people were obtained from the UK trials COV001 and COV002, which included a single-blind randomized controlled phase 2/3 trial of AZD1222 (ChAdOx1 nCoV-19) in healthy adults. For TCRbeta chain sequencing, PBMC samples were collected from trial participants at day 0 and at day 28 after the second dose. The CDR3 regions of human TCRbeta chains were analyzed by immunosequencing. As for the original processing: Repertoire TCRs were checked for matches against a reference library of SARS-CoV-2-specific TCRs that had been generated using the MIRA antigen-specificity platform. Breadth meant the fraction of unique TCRs that were SARS-CoV-2-associated, whereas depth meant the fraction of total T cells that were SARS-CoV-2-associated. Using the MIRA data, every spike-specific TCR was mapped to the spike region that the TCR reacted to and assigned to either a CD4 or a CD8 class. Log10-transformed breadth and depth values were compared by one-way ANOVA with Sidak's multiple comparisons tests. The immuneACCESS repertoire file appears here via TCRdb, limited to in-frame rearrangements. These files lack a portion of the clones; in checked studies, under half of the deficit traces to unresolved V genes, and the cause of the others is not known. The D gene and trimming were derived from the DNA, and the V and J assignments and clone size from that table. The sample table shows more than 55,000 clones, and roughly nine tenths are seen once. The top ten clonotypes cover 5% to 6.5% of the sample.

The CDR3 measures 14 amino acids from cysteine to phenylalanine. The retained sequence is limited to the CDR3, 42 bases, with the frame set at the first base. V loses 6 bases of germline sequence and J loses 5 bases, and the interval between the two ends is 16 bases. CDR1 and CDR2 (SGHAT, FQNNGV) derive from the germline V gene. Concerning this clone itself: Its antigen remains undetermined. Qualities for individual bases were not recorded, and no much larger clone is one base off.

The chain employs TRBV11-2 and TRBJ2-5; TRBD1 might be the D gene, on 5 matching bases. This specimen consisted of peripheral blood, obtained 28 days after the second AZD1222 dose. This clonotype originated in an adult who received the AZD1222 COVID-19 vaccine. The CDR3 in this case is CASRAGPIRETQYF. The base sequence is TGTGCCAGCAGGGCAGGGCCAATAAGGGAGACCCAGTACTTC.